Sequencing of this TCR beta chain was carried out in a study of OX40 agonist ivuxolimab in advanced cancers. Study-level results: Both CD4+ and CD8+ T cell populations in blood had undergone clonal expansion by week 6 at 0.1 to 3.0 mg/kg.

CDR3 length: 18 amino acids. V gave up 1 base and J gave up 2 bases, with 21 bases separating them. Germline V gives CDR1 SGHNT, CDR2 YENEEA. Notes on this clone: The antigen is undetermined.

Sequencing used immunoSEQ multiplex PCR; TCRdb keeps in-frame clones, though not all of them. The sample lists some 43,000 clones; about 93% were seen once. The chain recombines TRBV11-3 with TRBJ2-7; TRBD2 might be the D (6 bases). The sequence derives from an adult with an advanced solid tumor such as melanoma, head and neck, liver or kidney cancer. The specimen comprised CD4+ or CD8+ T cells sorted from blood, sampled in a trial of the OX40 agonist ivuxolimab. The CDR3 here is CASSLVAGLLSLAYEQYF. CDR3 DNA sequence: TGTGCCAGCAGCTTAGTTGCGGGGCTTCTTTCTTTGGCCTACGAGCAGTACTTC.